This T cell receptor (beta chain) stems from a study of T cells in localized non-small cell lung cancer. Study results and caveats: Among the tissues sampled, uninvolved adjacent lung had the highest T cell clonality, above tumor.

The repertoire was sequenced with immunoSEQ multiplex PCR; TCRdb's copy has only in-frame clones and lacks some. The table includes about 82,000 clones, 60% to 85% detected once. Regarding this clone: Its antigen is still unknown.

This clonotype originated in a man aged 40 to 69 with stage II squamous cell lung carcinoma. Sequenced material: PBMCs, taken before any cancer treatment.

The CDR3 nucleotides read TGTGCCAGCAGTTTACGGGGGACCGGGGAGCTGTTTTTT. Its translation: CASSLRGTGELFF. The chain has TRBV27 and TRBJ2-2; D might be TRBD2 (6 bases). CDR1 MNHEY and CDR2 SMNVEV come from the germline V gene (reference sequence). CDR3 length: 13 amino acids. V shed 2 bases and J shed 5 bases, with 6 bases lying between them.